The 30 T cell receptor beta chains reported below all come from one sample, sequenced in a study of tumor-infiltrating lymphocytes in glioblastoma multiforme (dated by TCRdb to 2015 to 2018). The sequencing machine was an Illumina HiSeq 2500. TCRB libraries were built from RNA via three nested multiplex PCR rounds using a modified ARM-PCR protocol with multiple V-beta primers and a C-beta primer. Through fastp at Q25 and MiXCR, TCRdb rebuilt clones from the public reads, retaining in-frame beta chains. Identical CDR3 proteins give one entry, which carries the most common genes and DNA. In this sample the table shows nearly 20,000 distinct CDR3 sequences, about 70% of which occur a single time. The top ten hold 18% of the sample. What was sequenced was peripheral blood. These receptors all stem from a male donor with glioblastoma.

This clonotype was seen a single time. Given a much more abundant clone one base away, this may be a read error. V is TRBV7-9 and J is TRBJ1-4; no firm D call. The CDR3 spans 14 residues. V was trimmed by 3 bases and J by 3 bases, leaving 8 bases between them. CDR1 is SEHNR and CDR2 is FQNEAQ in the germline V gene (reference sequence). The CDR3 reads CASSFTGSNEKLFF. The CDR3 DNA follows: TGTGCCAGCAGCTTCACGGGCTCTAATGAAAAACTGTTTTTT.

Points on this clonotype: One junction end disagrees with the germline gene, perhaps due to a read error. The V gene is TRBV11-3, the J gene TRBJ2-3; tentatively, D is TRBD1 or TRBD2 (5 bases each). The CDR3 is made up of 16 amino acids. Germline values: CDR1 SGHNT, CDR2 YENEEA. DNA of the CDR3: TGTGCCAGCAGCTCAGGGCCGCAGCGGAGCAGAGATACGCAGTATTTT. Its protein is CASSSGPQRSRDTQYF.

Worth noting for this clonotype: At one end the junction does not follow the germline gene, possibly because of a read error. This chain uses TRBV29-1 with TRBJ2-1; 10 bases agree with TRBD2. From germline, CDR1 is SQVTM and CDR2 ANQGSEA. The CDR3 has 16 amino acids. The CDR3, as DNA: TGCAACGTTGAAGCCCCAAGCGGGAGGGCCCCCGGTGAGCAGTTCTTC. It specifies CNVEAPSGRAPGEQFF.

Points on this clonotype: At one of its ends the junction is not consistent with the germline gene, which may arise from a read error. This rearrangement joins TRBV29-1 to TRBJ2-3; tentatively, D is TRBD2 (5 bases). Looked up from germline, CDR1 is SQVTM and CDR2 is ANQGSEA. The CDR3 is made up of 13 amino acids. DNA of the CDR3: TGCAGAGTTGAGGTGGGAGATGCAGATACGCGGTATTTT. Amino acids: CRVEVGDADTRYF.

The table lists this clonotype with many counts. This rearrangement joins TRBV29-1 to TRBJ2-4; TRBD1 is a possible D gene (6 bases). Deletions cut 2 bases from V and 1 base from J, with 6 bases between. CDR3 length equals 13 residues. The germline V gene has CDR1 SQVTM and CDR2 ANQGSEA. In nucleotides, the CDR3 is TGCAGCGTTGAACAGGGGGCCAAAAACATTCAGTACTTC. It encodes CSVEQGAKNIQYF.

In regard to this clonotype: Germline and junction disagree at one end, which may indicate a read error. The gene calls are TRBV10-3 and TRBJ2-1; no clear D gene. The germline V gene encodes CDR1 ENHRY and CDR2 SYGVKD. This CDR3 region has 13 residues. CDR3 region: CAIRGDFNGEQIF. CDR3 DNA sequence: TGTGCCATCCGTGGGGATTTTAACGGTGAGCAGATCTTC.

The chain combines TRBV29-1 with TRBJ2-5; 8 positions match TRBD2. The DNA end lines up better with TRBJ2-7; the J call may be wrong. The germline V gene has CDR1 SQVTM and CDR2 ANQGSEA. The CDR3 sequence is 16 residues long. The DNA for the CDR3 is TGCAGCGTTGATTGGAGCGGGAGAGTAGGCTCCTACGAGCAGTACTTC. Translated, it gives CSVDWSGRVGSYEQYF.

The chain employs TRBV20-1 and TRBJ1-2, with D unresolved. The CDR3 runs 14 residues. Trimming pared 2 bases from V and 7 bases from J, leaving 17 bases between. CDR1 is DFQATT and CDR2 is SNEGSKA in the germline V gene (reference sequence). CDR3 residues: CSARIGPLSGGYTF. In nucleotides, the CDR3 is TGCAGTGCTAGAATAGGACCACTATCGGGTGGCTACACCTTC.

CDR3 amino acids: CASSRRSWDGELFF. In nucleotides, the CDR3 is TGTGCCAGCAGCCGCCGATCATGGGACGGGGAGCTGTTTTTT. The rearrangement links TRBV12-3 or TRBV12-4 to TRBJ2-2; D is unclear. Deletions cut 6 bases from V and 7 bases from J, with 15 bases between. CDR3 length: 14 residues.

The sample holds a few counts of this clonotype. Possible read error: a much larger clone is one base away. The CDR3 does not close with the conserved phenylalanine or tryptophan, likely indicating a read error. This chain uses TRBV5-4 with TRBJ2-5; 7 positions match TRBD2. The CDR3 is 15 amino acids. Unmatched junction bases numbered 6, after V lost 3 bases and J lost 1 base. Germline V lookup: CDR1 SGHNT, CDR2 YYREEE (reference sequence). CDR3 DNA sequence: TGTGCCAGCAGCTCGGCCGCGGGAGCCCAAGAGACCCAGTACCTC. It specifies CASSSAAGAQETQYL.

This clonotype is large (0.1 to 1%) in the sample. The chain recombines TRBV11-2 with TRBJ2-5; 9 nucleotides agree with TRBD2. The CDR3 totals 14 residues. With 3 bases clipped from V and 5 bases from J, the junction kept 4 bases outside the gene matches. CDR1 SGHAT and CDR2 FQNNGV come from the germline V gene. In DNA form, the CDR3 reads TGTGCCAGCAGCTTCGCTAGCGGGATGGAGACCCAGTACTTC. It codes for CASSFASGMETQYF.

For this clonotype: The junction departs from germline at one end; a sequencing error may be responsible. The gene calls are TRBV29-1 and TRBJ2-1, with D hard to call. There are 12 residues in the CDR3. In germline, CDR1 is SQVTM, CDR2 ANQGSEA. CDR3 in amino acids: CSAESVYNEQFF. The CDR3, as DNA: TGCAGCGCTGAATCGGTTTACAATGAGCAGTTCTTC.

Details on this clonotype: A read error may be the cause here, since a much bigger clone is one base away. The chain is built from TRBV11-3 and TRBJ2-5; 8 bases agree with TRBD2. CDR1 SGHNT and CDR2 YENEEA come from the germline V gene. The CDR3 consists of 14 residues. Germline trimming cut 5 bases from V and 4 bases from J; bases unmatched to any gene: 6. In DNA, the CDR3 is TGTGCCAGCAGCCGCGGGAGGACCTCAGAGACCCAGTACTTC. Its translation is CASSRGRTSETQYF.

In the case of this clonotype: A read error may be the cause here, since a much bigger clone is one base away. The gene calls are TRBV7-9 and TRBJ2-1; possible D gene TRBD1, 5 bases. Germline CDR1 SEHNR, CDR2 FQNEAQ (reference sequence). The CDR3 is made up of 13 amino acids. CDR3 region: CASSLGQNNERFF. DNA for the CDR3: TGTGCCAGCAGCTTAGGACAGAACAATGAGCGGTTCTTC.

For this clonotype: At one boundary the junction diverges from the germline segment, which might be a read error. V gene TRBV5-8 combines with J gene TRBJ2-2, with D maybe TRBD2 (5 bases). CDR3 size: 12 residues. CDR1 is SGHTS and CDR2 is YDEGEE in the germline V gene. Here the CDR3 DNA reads TGTGCCAGCAGCCTCATGTCCGGGGAGCTGCTTTTT. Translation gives CASSLMSGELLF. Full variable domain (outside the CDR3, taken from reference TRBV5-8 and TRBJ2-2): EAGVTQSPTHLIKTRGQQATLRCSPISGHTSVYWYQQALGLGLQFLLWYDEGEERNRGNFPPRFSGRQFPNYSSELNVNALELEDSALYLCASSLMSGELLFGEGSRLTVL.

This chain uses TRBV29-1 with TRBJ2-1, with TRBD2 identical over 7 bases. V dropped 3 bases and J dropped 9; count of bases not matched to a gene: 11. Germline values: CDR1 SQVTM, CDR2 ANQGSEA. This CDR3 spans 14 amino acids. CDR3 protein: CSVEGCGSRIEQFF. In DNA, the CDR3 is TGCAGCGTTGAGGGTTGCGGGAGCCGTATTGAGCAGTTCTTC.

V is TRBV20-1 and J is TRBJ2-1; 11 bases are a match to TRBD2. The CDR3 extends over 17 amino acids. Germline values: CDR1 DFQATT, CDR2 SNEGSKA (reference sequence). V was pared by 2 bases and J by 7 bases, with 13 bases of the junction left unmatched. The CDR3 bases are TGCAGTGCTAGAAAACTAACGACTAGCGGGATAAAGAATGAGCAGTTCTTC. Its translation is CSARKLTTSGIKNEQFF.

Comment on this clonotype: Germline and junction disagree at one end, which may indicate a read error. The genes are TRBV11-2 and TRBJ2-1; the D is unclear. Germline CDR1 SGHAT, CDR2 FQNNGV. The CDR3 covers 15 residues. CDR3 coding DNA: TGTGCCAGCAGCTTAGAGCGCTCAGGTTTGGATGAGCAGCTCTTC. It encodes CASSLERSGLDEQLF. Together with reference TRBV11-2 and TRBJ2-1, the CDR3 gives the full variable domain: EAGVAQSPRYKIIEKRQSVAFWCNPISGHATLYWYQQILGQGPKLLIQFQNNGVVDDSQLPKDRFSAERLKGVDSTLKIQPAKLEDSAVYLCASSLERSGLDEQLFGPGTRLTVL.

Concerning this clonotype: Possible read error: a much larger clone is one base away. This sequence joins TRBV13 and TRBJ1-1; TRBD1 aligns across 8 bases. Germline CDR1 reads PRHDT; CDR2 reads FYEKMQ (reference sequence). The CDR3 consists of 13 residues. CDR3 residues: CASSPGGFTEASF. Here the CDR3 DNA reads TGTGCCAGCAGCCCAGGGGGCTTCACTGAAGCTTCCTTT. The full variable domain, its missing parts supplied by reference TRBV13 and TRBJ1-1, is AAGVIQSPRHLIKEKRETATLKCYPIPRHDTVYWYQQGPGQDPQFLISFYEKMQSDKGSIPDRFSAQQFSDYHSELNMSSLELGDSALYFCASSPGGFTEASFGQGTRLTVV.

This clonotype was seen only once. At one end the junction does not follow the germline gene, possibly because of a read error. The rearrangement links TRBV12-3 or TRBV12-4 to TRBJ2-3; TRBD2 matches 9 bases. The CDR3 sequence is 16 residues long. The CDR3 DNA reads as TGTGCCAGCAGATCGACTAGCGGAGGACGCGCAGATACGCATTATTTT. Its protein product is CASRSTSGGRADTHYF.

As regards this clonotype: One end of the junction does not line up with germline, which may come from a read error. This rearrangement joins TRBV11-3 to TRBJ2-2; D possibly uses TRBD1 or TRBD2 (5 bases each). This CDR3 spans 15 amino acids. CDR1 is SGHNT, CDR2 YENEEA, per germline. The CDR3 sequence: CASSLGTINIGELFF. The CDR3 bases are TGTGCCAGCAGCTTAGGGACAATTAACATCGGGGAGCTTTTTTTT.

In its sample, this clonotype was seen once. This CDR3 is CSVGVVVPYEQYF. In nucleotides, the CDR3 is TGCAGCGTTGGTGTAGTGGTACCCTACGAGCAGTACTTC. The chain links TRBV29-1 to TRBJ2-7; no reliable D call. Germline V lookup: CDR1 SQVTM, CDR2 ANQGSEA. V was trimmed by 4 bases and J by 2 bases, leaving 12 bases between them. The CDR3 is 13 amino acids.

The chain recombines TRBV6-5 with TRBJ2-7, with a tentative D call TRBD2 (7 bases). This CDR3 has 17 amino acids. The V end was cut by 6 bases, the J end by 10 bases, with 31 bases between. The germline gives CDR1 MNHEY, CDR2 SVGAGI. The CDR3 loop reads CASSPRGLGGEMMCQYF. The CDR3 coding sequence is TGTGCCAGCAGCCCACGGGGATTAGGGGGGGAAATGATGTGTCAGTACTTC.

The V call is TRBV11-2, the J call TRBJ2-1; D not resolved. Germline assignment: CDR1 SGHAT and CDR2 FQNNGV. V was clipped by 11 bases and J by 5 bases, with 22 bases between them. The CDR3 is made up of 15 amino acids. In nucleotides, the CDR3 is TGTGCCTTCAGCCCCTTGTCGGTAGTTCACAATGAGCAGTTCTTC. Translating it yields CAFSPLSVVHNEQFF.

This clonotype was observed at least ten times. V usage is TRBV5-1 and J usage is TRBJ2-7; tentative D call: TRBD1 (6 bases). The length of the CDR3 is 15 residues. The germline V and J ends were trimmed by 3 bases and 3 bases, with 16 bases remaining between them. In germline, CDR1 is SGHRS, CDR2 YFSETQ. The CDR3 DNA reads TGCGCCAGCAGCTCAGGGGACACATTAATCTACGAGCAGTACTTC. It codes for CASSSGDTLIYEQYF.

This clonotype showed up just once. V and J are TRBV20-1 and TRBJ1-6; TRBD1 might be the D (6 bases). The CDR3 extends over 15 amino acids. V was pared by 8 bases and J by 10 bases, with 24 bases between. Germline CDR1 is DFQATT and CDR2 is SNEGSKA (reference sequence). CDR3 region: CSSTRGGDMESPLHF. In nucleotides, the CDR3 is TGCAGTTCTACCCGAGGCGGGGACATGGAGTCACCCCTCCACTTT.

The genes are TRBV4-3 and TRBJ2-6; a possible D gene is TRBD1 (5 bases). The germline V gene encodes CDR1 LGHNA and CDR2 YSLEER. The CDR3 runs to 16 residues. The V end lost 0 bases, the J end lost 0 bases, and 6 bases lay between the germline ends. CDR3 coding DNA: TGCGCCAGCAGCCAAGAACAGGCCTCTGGGGCCAACGTCCTGACTTTC. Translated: CASSQEQASGANVLTF.

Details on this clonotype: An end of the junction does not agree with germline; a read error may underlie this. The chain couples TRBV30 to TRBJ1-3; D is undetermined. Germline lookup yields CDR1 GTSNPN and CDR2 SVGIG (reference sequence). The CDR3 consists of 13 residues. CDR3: CAWTTSMRNAIYF. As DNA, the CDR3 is TGTGCCTGGACTACAAGTATGAGAAACGCCATATATTTT.

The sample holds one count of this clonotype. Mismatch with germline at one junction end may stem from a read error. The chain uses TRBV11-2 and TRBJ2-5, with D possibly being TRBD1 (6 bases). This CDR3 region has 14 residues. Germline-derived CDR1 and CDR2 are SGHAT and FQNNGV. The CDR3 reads CASRLAGQWGTQYF. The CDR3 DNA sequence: TGTGCCAGCAGATTAGCCGGACAGTGGGGGACCCAGTACTTC.

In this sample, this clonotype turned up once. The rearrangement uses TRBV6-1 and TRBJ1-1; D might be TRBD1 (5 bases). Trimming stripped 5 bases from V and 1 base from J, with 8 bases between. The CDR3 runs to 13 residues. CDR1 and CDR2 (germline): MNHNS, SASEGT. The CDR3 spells CASSSGENTEAFF. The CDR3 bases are TGTGCCAGCAGTTCGGGGGAGAACACTGAAGCTTTCTTT.